This passage covers 27 T cell receptor beta chains from one sample sequenced in a study of cytomegalovirus exposure and HLA in healthy donors. 13 Jbeta primers and 60 Vbeta primers were used for the PCR. Sequencing was performed with immunoSEQ multiplex PCR; in TCRdb, only in-frame clones are kept and a portion is missing. Of some 120,000 clones in the sample, about four fifths are singletons; the top ten hold approximately 3.9%. The source material was PBMCs. The receptors here all came from a man aged 40-49 years in good health and CMV-seronegative.

The chain links TRBV6-5 to TRBJ1-1, with 8 bases identical to TRBD1. The V gene end was trimmed by 6 bases and the J gene end by 4 bases; junction bases not matched to a gene: 4. Germline values: CDR1 MNHEY, CDR2 SVGAGI. This CDR3 spans 13 amino acids. CDR3 amino acids: CASSFDRGTEAFF. The CDR3 bases are TGTGCCAGCAGCTTTGACAGGGGCACTGAAGCTTTCTTT.

Details on this clone: Compared with germline, one end of the junction differs, possibly owing to a read error. The chain carries TRBV6-5 and TRBJ1-6; no reliable D call. CDR3 length equals 15 residues. Germline V gene data show CDR1 as MNHEY and CDR2 as SVGAGI. CDR3 sequence (DNA): TGTGCCAGCAGCTACTCAGGAGGGCCCAATTCACCCCTCCACTTT. Its translation: CASSYSGGPNSPLHF.

This rearrangement joins TRBV28 to TRBJ1-3, with D unresolved. The length of the CDR3 is 13 residues. In germline, CDR1 is MDHEN, CDR2 SYDVKM. Trimming stripped 3 bases from V and 2 bases from J, with 5 bases between. CDR3 sequence: CASSFRAGNTIYF. As DNA, the CDR3 is TGTGCCAGCAGTTTTAGAGCTGGAAACACCATATATTTT.

With respect to this clone: Other DNA sequences from this sample encode an identical CDR3 as well. The V gene is TRBV27, the J gene TRBJ1-2; D not certain. Germline values: CDR1 MNHEY, CDR2 SMNVEV (reference sequence). Trimming left V 4 bases short and J 8 bases short, with 11 bases between. The CDR3 is 12 residues long. This CDR3 reads CASSSASGGYTF. The DNA of the CDR3 is TGTGCCAGCAGTTCAGCTAGTGGCGGCTACACCTTC.

This clone has just a few counts. The rearrangement uses TRBV14 and TRBJ2-4; maybe TRBD1 (7 bases). The CDR3 contains 14 residues. Germline V gene lookup returns CDR1 SGHDN and CDR2 FVKESK. V lost 3 bases and J lost 9, with 15 bases in between. The CDR3 reads CASSQNRGGGIQYF. The DNA for the CDR3 is TGTGCCAGCAGCCAGAACAGGGGAGGAGGCATTCAGTACTTC.

This clone was detected a few times. The genes are TRBV6-1 and TRBJ2-2; a weak D match, TRBD1 (6 bases). This CDR3 comprises 17 residues. Looked up from germline, CDR1 is MNHNS and CDR2 is SASEGT. Trimming left V 0 bases short and J 3 bases short, with 14 bases between. CDR3 coding DNA: TGTGCCAGCAGTGAAGCTTTAGGGGGAGCGTACACCGGGGAGCTGTTTTTT. Translating gives CASSEALGGAYTGELFF.

The CDR3, as DNA: TGTGCCAGCAGCACCGACAGGTTCCAAGAGACCCAGTACTTC. Translated: CASSTDRFQETQYF. The chain combines TRBV5-5 with TRBJ2-5, with TRBD1 as a possible D gene (6 bases). Germline loops: CDR1 SGHKS, CDR2 YYEKEE (reference sequence). V gave up 4 bases and J gave up 1 base, with 11 bases separating them. This CDR3 has 14 amino acids.

This clone showed up just once. DNA of the CDR3: TGTGCCAGCAGCTCATTAGCGGGGGCCGGAGATACGCAGTATTTT. Protein sequence: CASSSLAGAGDTQYF. This chain joins TRBV11-2 and TRBJ2-3; 9 bases are shared with TRBD2. CDR3 length: 15 residues. Trimming removed 4 bases from V and 5 bases from J; junction bases left unmatched: 7. CDR1 and CDR2 (germline): SGHAT, FQNNGV.

This clone appeared a few times. V is TRBV4-1 and J is TRBJ2-2; perhaps TRBD1 as D (6 bases). The CDR3 runs to 16 residues. Germline-derived CDR1 and CDR2 are MGHRA and YSYEKL. With 4 bases removed from V and 4 bases from J, the gap between germline ends came to 16 bases. The CDR3 spells CASSRRTAERTGELFF. Written as DNA, the CDR3 is TGCGCCAGCAGCCGTCGGACAGCAGAACGCACCGGGGAGCTGTTTTTT.

The chain joins TRBV9 to TRBJ2-3; the match to TRBD1 covers 8 bases. The CDR3 covers 16 residues. Germline CDR1 and CDR2: SGDLS and YYNGEE. J gave up 2 bases and V 0 bases, and 5 bases lay outside the gene matches. CDR3 in DNA: TGTGCCAGCAGCGTAGAGACAGGGGTTTTCACAGATACGCAGTATTTT. This codes for CASSVETGVFTDTQYF.

The chain links TRBV5-5 to TRBJ1-2; 9 nucleotides match TRBD1. Germline assignment: CDR1 SGHKS and CDR2 YYEKEE (reference sequence). The CDR3 extends over 13 amino acids. J lost 7 bases, V lost 5 bases, and 6 bases had no gene match. Written as DNA, the CDR3 is TGTGCCAGCAGACTAACAGGGGGCGTTGGCTACACCTTC. Amino acids: CASRLTGGVGYTF.

The V call is TRBV2, the J call TRBJ2-3, with 8 bases matching TRBD2. V lost 3 bases, J lost 1 base, and 12 bases stayed unmatched. Germline loops: CDR1 SNHLY, CDR2 FYNNEI. The CDR3 extends over 18 amino acids. This CDR3 reads CASSDRSPGGLGTDTQYF. CDR3 DNA: TGTGCCAGCAGTGATAGAAGTCCGGGGGGGCTCGGCACAGATACGCAGTATTTT.

This clone was observed a handful of times. The chain recombines TRBV9 with TRBJ1-3, with no clear D. Trimming pared 5 bases from V and 0 bases from J, leaving 6 bases between. Germline V CDR1 and CDR2: SGDLS, YYNGEE. The CDR3 loop spans 13 amino acids. The CDR3: CASRGFSGNTIYF. The CDR3 region has the DNA TGTGCCAGCAGGGGCTTCTCTGGAAACACCATATATTTT.

The chain joins TRBV5-1 to TRBJ2-2; 7 nucleotides align to TRBD1. The V gene's germline CDR1 is SGHRS and CDR2 YFSETQ. CDR3 length equals 15 residues. The V and J ends lost 4 bases and 1 base, in that order; junction bases with no gene match: 4. The CDR3 region is CASSGGQQNTGELFF. CDR3 bases: TGCGCCAGCAGCGGGGGACAGCAGAACACCGGGGAGCTGTTTTTT.

The CDR3 DNA follows: TGTGCCTGGAGTGCAGGGACAGGGGGCGGTCAGCCCCAGCATTTT. Amino acids: CAWSAGTGGGQPQHF. The chain has TRBV30 and TRBJ1-5; TRBD1 aligns across 12 bases. In germline, CDR1 is GTSNPN, CDR2 SVGIG (reference sequence). The V segment lost 1 base and the J segment 6 bases; nucleotides outside the gene matches: 4. The CDR3 is 15 amino acids.

The chain couples TRBV5-1 to TRBJ2-5, with D maybe TRBD2 (5 bases). V dropped 7 bases and J dropped 7 bases, with 23 bases sitting between them. The CDR3 contains 15 residues. Germline values: CDR1 SGHRS, CDR2 YFSETQ. CDR3 residues: CASAVIGLNGGTQYF. The CDR3 DNA follows: TGCGCCAGCGCAGTTATTGGCCTCAATGGAGGGACCCAGTACTTC.

The chain links TRBV4-1 to TRBJ2-7; 8 nucleotides match TRBD1. Germline loops: CDR1 MGHRA, CDR2 YSYEKL. Trimming removed 0 bases from V and 2 bases from J; junction bases left unmatched: 6. This CDR3 is built from 16 residues. Written as DNA, the CDR3 is TGCGCCAGCAGCCAAGATGAAGGGACAGGTACCTACGAGCAGTACTTC. It translates to CASSQDEGTGTYEQYF.

The chain uses TRBV19 and TRBJ2-6, with TRBD2 as a possible D gene (7 bases). Germline lookup yields CDR1 LNHDA and CDR2 SQIVND (reference sequence). The CDR3 extends over 19 amino acids. Trimming cost V 7 bases and J 0 bases, with 22 bases left between them. The CDR3 sequence is CASTPGRGASISGANVLTF. The CDR3, as DNA: TGTGCCAGTACCCCCGGTCGGGGGGCTTCGATCTCTGGGGCCAACGTCCTGACTTTC.

This sequence joins TRBV5-4 and TRBJ1-1; D is perhaps TRBD1 (5 bases). Germline CDR1 is SGHNT and CDR2 is YYREEE (reference sequence). The length of the CDR3 is 14 residues. Trimming stripped 3 bases from V and 3 bases from J, with 12 bases between. CDR3 nucleotide sequence: TGTGCCAGCAGCTCCACGACAGACTACACTGAAGCTTTCTTT. Encoded protein: CASSSTTDYTEAFF. Variable domain in full (rest from reference TRBV5-4 and TRBJ1-1): ETGVTQSPTHLIKTRGQQVTLRCSSQSGHNTVSWYQQALGQGPQFIFQYYREEENGRGNFPPRFSGLQFPNYSSELNVNALELDDSALYLCASSSTTDYTEAFFGQGTRLTVV.

The chain is built from TRBV27 and TRBJ1-5; tentatively, D is TRBD1 (5 bases). In germline, CDR1 is MNHEY, CDR2 SMNVEV (reference sequence). CDR3 length: 17 amino acids. Deletions cut 5 bases from V and 2 bases from J, with 19 bases between. The DNA of the CDR3 is TGTGCCAGCAGTGACGGACTGGGGACTTGGGGCAATCAGCCCCAGCATTTT. This sequence encodes CASSDGLGTWGNQPQHF.

The chain combines TRBV5-4 with TRBJ2-3, with 9 nucleotides matching TRBD1. Germline trimming cut 4 bases from V and 5 bases from J; bases unmatched to any gene: 5. Germline loops: CDR1 SGHNT, CDR2 YYREEE (reference sequence). The length of the CDR3 is 14 residues. CDR3 DNA sequence: TGTGCCAGCAGCACCGGGACAGGGCAAGATACGCAGTATTTT. It is translated as CASSTGTGQDTQYF.

This clone was seen just once. This chain joins TRBV5-6 and TRBJ2-7; 9 bases are a match to TRBD2. The CDR3 loop spans 14 amino acids. The germline gives CDR1 SGHDT, CDR2 YYEEEE. V shed 2 bases, J shed 11 bases, and the junction held 11 bases outside the gene matches. CDR3 in amino acids: CASSFGGEGGREYF. The CDR3, as DNA: TGTGCCAGCAGCTTTGGAGGGGAAGGCGGGAGGGAGTACTTC. The full variable domain, its missing parts supplied by reference TRBV5-6 and TRBJ2-7, is DAGVTQSPTHLIKTRGQQVTLRCSPKSGHDTVSWYQQALGQGPQFIFQYYEEEERQRGNFPDRFSGHQFPNYSSELNVNALLLGDSALYLCASSFGGEGGREYFGPGTRLTVT.

This rearrangement joins TRBV27 to TRBJ2-3; possibly TRBD1 for D (6 bases). Deletions cut 2 bases from V and 4 bases from J, with 10 bases between. This CDR3 has 14 residues. CDR1 MNHEY and CDR2 SMNVEV come from the germline V gene (reference sequence). CDR3 amino acids: CASSLGRGPDTQYF. For the CDR3, the DNA is TGTGCCAGCAGTTTAGGCAGGGGACCAGATACGCAGTATTTT.

V and J are TRBV5-1 and TRBJ2-5, with 9 nucleotides matching TRBD1. Germline CDR1 SGHRS, CDR2 YFSETQ. Trimming removed 4 bases from V and 4 bases from J; junction bases left unmatched: 5. The CDR3 sequence is 14 residues long. The CDR3 is CASSPGQGRETQYF. CDR3 nucleotides: TGCGCCAGCAGCCCGGGACAGGGAAGAGAGACCCAGTACTTC.

This rearrangement joins TRBV6-5 to TRBJ1-1; tentatively, D is TRBD1 (6 bases). Germline V gene lookup returns CDR1 MNHEY and CDR2 SVGAGI. Trimming pared 1 base from V and 5 bases from J, leaving 14 bases between. The CDR3 covers 15 residues. The CDR3 spells CASSYLGGLETEAFF. In DNA, the CDR3 is TGTGCCAGCAGTTACTTGGGGGGGCTGGAGACTGAAGCTTTCTTT.

The chain carries TRBV6-5 and TRBJ1-2; possibly TRBD1 for D (6 bases). There are 15 residues in the CDR3. Trimming shortened V by 8 bases and J by 0 bases, and 16 bases separated the two germline ends. Germline V gene sequence: CDR1 MNHEY, CDR2 SVGAGI. The CDR3 nucleotides are TGTGCCAGCCTAAGTGCGGGGGCGACTAACTATGGCTACACCTTC. Its translation: CASLSAGATNYGYTF.

The chain combines TRBV9 with TRBJ1-6; 8 bases map to TRBD1. From germline, CDR1 is SGDLS and CDR2 YYNGEE. CDR3 length equals 16 residues. The trim removed 2 bases at V and 6 bases at J, leaving 7 bases unmatched. The CDR3 sequence: CASSVASTGVNSPLHF. CDR3 coding DNA: TGTGCCAGCAGCGTCGCTTCGACAGGGGTTAATTCACCCCTCCACTTT.